The present T cell receptor (beta chain) was sequenced within a study of metastatic and nonmetastatic thyroid tumors. The wider study: Patients with malignant and benign thyroid disease provided blood and tumor or nodule tissue, whose repertoires were compared.

Study processing details: A classifier of distant metastasis in papillary thyroid cancer was built from CDR3 differences (across clinicopathological groups). Using MiXCR, TCRdb re-called clones from the PCR reads. TCRdb, not the original authors, processed these V and J calls. In the table there are 4,500 to 6,000 clones, approximately 19% of which are singletons. Turning to this clone: The antigen remains unidentified.

Findings and caveats of the study: Malignant thyroid tumors reportedly had TCR beta diversity that was significantly higher than in benign nodules, in blood and tumor.

Thyroid surgery took place with no prior treatment in any patient. The TCR comes from a female donor with papillary thyroid cancer or a benign thyroid nodule (not recorded which). Some clones in this sample may be carry-over from other donors' samples. Sample: adjacent normal tissue.

CDR3 in amino acids: CASTSEGSDTIYF. The CDR3, as DNA: TGTGCCAGCACCTCCGAGGGATCAGACACCATATATTTT. The V gene is TRBV6-2 or TRBV6-3, the J gene TRBJ1-3; D is unclear. The CDR3 has 13 residues. Germline V lookup: CDR1 MNHEY, CDR2 SVGEGT. The V and J ends lost 7 bases and 8 bases respectively, with 15 bases between them.